This T cell receptor beta chain appears in the sequencing data of a study of T cells in Graves' hyperthyroidism and ophthalmopathy. This clonotype was seen a handful of times. Using RNA transcripts as the source, TCR beta CDR3 regions were amplified. The primer set for the first-round RT-PCR of the TCR CDR3 was HTBI. TCRdb fed the multiplex PCR reads into MiXCR, producing one record per CDR3 protein. This sample has approximately 520,000 distinct CDR3 sequences, with under 25% found just once. Patients were aged 18 to 65, had disease duration under 2 months, and had newly diagnosed hyperthyroidism. Germline lookup yields CDR1 SGHDN and CDR2 FVKESK. The CDR3 totals 15 residues. V lost 3 bases, J lost 0 bases, and 9 bases lay in between.

This receptor was taken from a man younger than 35 with Graves' hyperthyroidism. The chain combines TRBV14 with TRBJ2-4, with D uncertain. Specimen: blood. The CDR3 DNA sequence: TGTGCCAGCAGCCAGACACACAGAGCCAAAAACATTCAGTACTTC. Residues: CASSQTHRAKNIQYF.